A single sample is the source of the 14 T cell receptor beta chains below, sequenced in a study of long-term antiretroviral therapy in people with HIV. Version v3.0 of the immunoSEQ assay ran at survey level. Profiling relied on immunoSEQ multiplex PCR, and the TCRdb table lists in-frame clones only, not all of them. The sample shows 16,000 or so clones, around 80% of them seen only once. The sequencing used unsorted PBMCs, collected 2.1 years after starting antiretroviral therapy. Source of these receptors: a man in his forties with HIV.

V usage is TRBV27 and J usage is TRBJ2-7, with D tentatively TRBD1 or TRBD2 (5 bases each). Trimming pared 5 bases from V and 3 bases from J, leaving 11 bases between. The V gene's germline CDR1 is MNHEY and CDR2 SMNVEV (reference sequence). This CDR3 contains 13 residues. CDR3 in DNA: TGTGCCAGCAGTCGTCGGGGCGGCTACGAGCAGTACTTC. This translates into CASSRRGGYEQYF.

The V call is TRBV7-9, the J call TRBJ2-3; perhaps TRBD1 as D (5 bases). The germline V and J ends were trimmed by 1 base and 3 bases, with 11 bases remaining between them. Germline lookup yields CDR1 SEHNR and CDR2 FQNEAQ (reference sequence). The CDR3 has 15 residues. CDR3 bases: TGTGCCAGCAGCTTAGGGCAGGGTGCAACAGATACGCAGTATTTT. It yields the protein CASSLGQGATDTQYF.

V and J are TRBV11-2 and TRBJ1-1; no definite D call. This CDR3 comprises 15 residues. With 0 bases removed from V and 0 bases from J, the gap between germline ends came to 8 bases. Germline V lookup: CDR1 SGHAT, CDR2 FQNNGV. CDR3 amino acids: CASSLEPGMNTEAFF. The CDR3 coding sequence is TGTGCCAGCAGCTTAGAGCCGGGAATGAACACTGAAGCTTTCTTT.

This clone has only a few counts. The chain couples TRBV11-2 to TRBJ1-2; no clear D. Germline CDR1 and CDR2: SGHAT and FQNNGV. This CDR3 region has 13 residues. V shed 6 bases and J shed 7 bases, with 15 bases lying between them. The CDR3 here is CASSLFSEGGYTF. The CDR3 DNA is TGTGCCAGCAGTTTATTCTCGGAGGGTGGCTACACCTTC. Full variable domain (outside the CDR3, taken from reference TRBV11-2 and TRBJ1-2): EAGVAQSPRYKIIEKRQSVAFWCNPISGHATLYWYQQILGQGPKLLIQFQNNGVVDDSQLPKDRFSAERLKGVDSTLKIQPAKLEDSAVYLCASSLFSEGGYTFGSGTRLTVV.

The rearrangement uses TRBV6-1 and TRBJ2-7; D is undetermined. Trimming stripped 0 bases from V and 7 bases from J, with 13 bases between. The CDR3 contains 14 residues. Germline V gives CDR1 MNHNS, CDR2 SASEGT. The CDR3 protein is CASSEALGTWEQYF. The CDR3 DNA is TGTGCCAGCAGTGAAGCGCTGGGTACCTGGGAGCAGTACTTC.

This clone was seen a handful of times. The rearrangement uses TRBV15 and TRBJ1-1; D perhaps matches TRBD1 (5 bases). Germline-derived CDR1 and CDR2 are LNHNV and YYDKDF (reference sequence). Trimming left V 0 bases short and J 8 bases short, with 13 bases between. The CDR3 is made up of 14 amino acids. The DNA for the CDR3 is TGTGCCACCAGCAGAGATATAAGGGACCCCGAAGCTTTCTTT. As protein: CATSRDIRDPEAFF. Looking up the rest from reference TRBV15 and TRBJ1-1 gives the full variable domain: DAMVIQNPRYQVTQFGKPVTLSCSQTLNHNVMYWYQQKSSQAPKLLFHYYDKDFNNEADTPDNFQSRRPNTSFCFLDIRSPGLGDTAMYLCATSRDIRDPEAFFGQGTRLTVV.

J is TRBJ1-1 and V is TRBV5-1; 8 nucleotides agree with TRBD1. CDR1 and CDR2 from the germline V gene are SGHRS and YFSETQ. The V and J ends lost 4 bases and 5 bases, in that order; junction bases with no gene match: 13. This CDR3 is 16 amino acids long. In nucleotides, the CDR3 is TGCGCCAGCAGCCCGGATGGACAGGGAGGAATGACTGAAGCTTTCTTT. Protein sequence: CASSPDGQGGMTEAFF. Based on the CDR3 plus reference TRBV5-1 and TRBJ1-1, the full variable domain is KAGVTQTPRYLIKTRGQQVTLSCSPISGHRSVSWYQQTPGQGLQFLFEYFSETQRNKGNFPGRFSGRQFSNSRSEMNVSTLELGDSALYLCASSPDGQGGMTEAFFGQGTRLTVV.

This clone came up a few times. The CDR3, as DNA: TGTGCCTGGAGTGTAGGCGGCATTCAGTACTTC. Amino acids: CAWSVGGIQYF. The chain combines TRBV30 with TRBJ2-4, with D uncertain. CDR1 is GTSNPN, CDR2 SVGIG, per germline (reference sequence). The CDR3 is 11 amino acids. Trimming cost V 0 bases and J 9 bases, with 6 bases left between them. The complete variable domain, with remaining parts taken from reference TRBV30 and TRBJ2-4, reads SQTIHQWPATLVQPVGSPLSLECTVEGTSNPNLYWYRQAAGRGLQLLFYSVGIGQISSEVPQNLSASRPQDRQFILSSKKLLLSDSGFYLCAWSVGGIQYFGAGTRLSVL.

Here the CDR3 reads CASSFLGQGNTIYF. In nucleotides, the CDR3 is TGTGCCAGTAGTTTTCTGGGACAGGGAAACACCATATATTTT. This chain joins TRBV19 and TRBJ1-3, with 7 bases lining up with TRBD1. The CDR3 has 14 amino acids. Germline loops: CDR1 LNHDA, CDR2 SQIVND (reference sequence). The junction had 5 bases not matched to a gene; V was cut back by 5 bases and J by 4 bases.

This rearrangement joins TRBV5-8 to TRBJ2-7; 7 bases are a match to TRBD1. The CDR3 is made up of 14 amino acids. The junction had 10 bases not matched to a gene; V was cut back by 7 bases and J by 3 bases. Per germline, CDR1 SGHTS and CDR2 YDEGEE. The CDR3 here is CASGPGTEIYEQYF. The CDR3 DNA reads as TGTGCCAGCGGACCCGGGACAGAGATCTACGAGCAGTACTTC.

The table lists this clone with a count of one. The J gene is TRBJ2-3, the V gene TRBV5-1, with unresolved D. Trimming removed 0 bases at V and 2 bases at J, with 4 bases between. Germline-derived CDR1 and CDR2 are SGHRS and YFSETQ. The CDR3 extends over 13 amino acids. This CDR3 reads CASSLANTDTQYF. DNA of the CDR3: TGCGCCAGCAGCTTGGCGAACACAGATACGCAGTATTTT.

This clone was recorded once. The rearrangement joins TRBV27 to TRBJ2-3, with D perhaps given as TRBD1 or TRBD2 (5 bases each). Trimming took off 3 bases at V and 6 bases at J, with 10 bases between the two ends. Germline V lookup: CDR1 MNHEY, CDR2 SMNVEV (reference sequence). The CDR3 extends over 13 amino acids. Written as DNA, the CDR3 is TGTGCCAGCAGTTTGGGGGTCACCGATACGCAGTATTTT. It yields the protein CASSLGVTDTQYF.

The V call is TRBV19, the J call TRBJ1-1; perhaps TRBD1 as D (5 bases). The CDR3 totals 13 residues. The germline CDR1 and CDR2 sequences are LNHDA and SQIVND (reference sequence). V lost 4 bases, J lost 1 base, and 7 bases lay in between. Written as DNA, the CDR3 is TGTGCCAGTAGTACCCAGGGGAACACTGAAGCTTTCTTT. Translated, it gives CASSTQGNTEAFF.

The rearrangement joins TRBV6-1 to TRBJ2-7; the match to TRBD1 covers 8 bases. The J segment lost 6 bases and the V segment lost 5 bases, leaving 6 bases of the junction unmatched. The CDR3 has 13 residues. Germline assignment: CDR1 MNHNS and CDR2 SASEGT. The chain's CDR3 is CASSLDRVVEQYF. The CDR3 region has the DNA TGTGCCAGCAGTCTGGACAGGGTGGTCGAGCAGTACTTC.